Described below is a single T cell receptor (beta chain) sequence and its context. The germline gives CDR1 SNHLY, CDR2 FYNNEI. The V end was cut by 1 base, the J end by 1 base, with 10 bases between. CDR3 length: 15 amino acids. Sequencing used immunoSEQ multiplex PCR; TCRdb keeps in-frame clones, though not all of them. The table has tens of thousands of clones, around 85% seen once. This entry is derived from a study of PD-L1 blockade in urothelial cancer. Indicated time point: pretreatment peripheral blood. The gene calls are TRBV2 and TRBJ1-1; D ambiguous. The sample in question was PBMCs, obtained around atezolizumab (anti-PD-L1) treatment. This receptor was identified in a man in his forties with urothelial cancer. The CDR3 region has the DNA TGTGCCAGCAGTGAAGTCCGGGGTAGGAACACTGAAGCTTTCTTT. This translates into CASSEVRGRNTEAFF.